The T cell receptor beta chain described here comes from a study of T cell responses to AZD1222 COVID-19 vaccine. V lost 0 bases and J lost 7, with 19 bases in between. CDR3 length: 17 amino acids. Germline values: CDR1 LGHDT, CDR2 YNNKEL (reference sequence). Assay used: immunoSEQ multiplex PCR; TCRdb lists only in-frame clones, some missing. This sample has some 150,000 clones, with over 90% found just once. The chain joins TRBV3-1 (or the pseudogene TRBV3-2) to TRBJ2-1; D is unresolved. This receptor was taken from an adult who received the AZD1222 COVID-19 vaccine. Sequences were derived from peripheral blood, sampled 28 days after the second AZD1222 dose. This CDR3 is CASSQELLFLVPNEQFF. The CDR3 bases are TGTGCCAGCAGCCAAGAGCTTTTATTTCTGGTTCCGAATGAGCAGTTCTTC.